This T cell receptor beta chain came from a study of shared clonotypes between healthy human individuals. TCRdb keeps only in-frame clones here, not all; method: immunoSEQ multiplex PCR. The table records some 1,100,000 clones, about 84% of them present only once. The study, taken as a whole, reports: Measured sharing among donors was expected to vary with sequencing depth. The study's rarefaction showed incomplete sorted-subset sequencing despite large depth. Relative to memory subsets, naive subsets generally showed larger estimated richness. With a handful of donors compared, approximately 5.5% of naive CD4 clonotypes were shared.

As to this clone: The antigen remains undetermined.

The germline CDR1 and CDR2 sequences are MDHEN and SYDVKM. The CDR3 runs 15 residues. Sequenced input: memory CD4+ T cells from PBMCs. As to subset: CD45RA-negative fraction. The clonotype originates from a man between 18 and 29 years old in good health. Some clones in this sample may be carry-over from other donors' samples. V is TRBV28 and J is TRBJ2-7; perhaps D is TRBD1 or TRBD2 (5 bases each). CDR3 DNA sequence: TGTGCTATTAGGGCTTTAGGGATGGGGGCCTACGAGCAGTACTTC. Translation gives CAIRALGMGAYEQYF. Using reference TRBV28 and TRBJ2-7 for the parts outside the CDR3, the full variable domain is DVKVTQSSRYLVKRTGEKVFLECVQDMDHENMFWYRQDPGLGLRLIYFSYDVKMKEKGDIPEGYSVSREKKERFSLILESASTNQTSMYLCAIRALGMGAYEQYFGPGTRLTVT.